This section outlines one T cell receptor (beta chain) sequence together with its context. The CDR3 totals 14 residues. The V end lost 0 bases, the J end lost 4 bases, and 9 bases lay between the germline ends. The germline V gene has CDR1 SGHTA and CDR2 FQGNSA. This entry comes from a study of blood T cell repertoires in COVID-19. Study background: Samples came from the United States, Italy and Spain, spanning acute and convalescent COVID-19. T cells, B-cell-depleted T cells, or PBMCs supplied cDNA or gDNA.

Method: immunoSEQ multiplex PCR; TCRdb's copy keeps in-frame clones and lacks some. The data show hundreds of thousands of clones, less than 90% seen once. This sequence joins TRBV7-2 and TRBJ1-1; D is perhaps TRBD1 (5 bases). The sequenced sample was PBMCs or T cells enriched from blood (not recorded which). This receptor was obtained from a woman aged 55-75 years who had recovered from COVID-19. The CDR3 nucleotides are TGTGCCAGCAGCTTAGCGCAGGGTGGCACTGAAGCTTTCTTT. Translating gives CASSLAQGGTEAFF.